The 31 T cell receptor beta chains below all came from one sample that was sequenced in a study of blood T cell repertoires in COVID-19. Profiling relied on immunoSEQ multiplex PCR, and the TCRdb table lists in-frame clones only, not all of them. The sample records under 200,000 clones, roughly 83% being singletons. The sequenced material came from peripheral blood. These receptor sequences come from a woman aged 80 or over with active or convalescent COVID-19.

The chain joins TRBV3-1 (or the pseudogene TRBV3-2) to TRBJ1-5, with TRBD1 matching 9 bases. Trimming removed 4 bases from V and 3 bases from J; junction bases left unmatched: 4. Germline loops: CDR1 LGHDT, CDR2 YNNKEL (reference sequence). The CDR3 loop spans 15 amino acids. CDR3 region: CASSLGQGTNQPQHF. The DNA of the CDR3 is TGTGCCAGCAGCCTGGGACAGGGAACCAATCAGCCCCAGCATTTT.

CDR3 in amino acids: CASSQVMNTEAFF. The CDR3 nucleotides are TGTGCCAGCAGTCAGGTTATGAACACTGAAGCTTTCTTT. This chain uses TRBV9 with TRBJ1-1; D not resolved. The CDR3 is 13 amino acids. The germline V gene encodes CDR1 SGDLS and CDR2 YYNGEE. V dropped 5 bases and J dropped 0 bases, with 8 bases sitting between them. The variable domain in full, completed from reference TRBV9 and TRBJ1-1, reads DSGVTQTPKHLITATGQRVTLRCSPRSGDLSVYWYQQSLDQGLQFLIQYYNGEERAKGNILERFSAQQFPDLHSELNLSSLELGDSALYFCASSQVMNTEAFFGQGTRLTVV.

The CDR3 region is CASTNRGFSTSLTEAFF. The CDR3, as DNA: TGTGCCAGCACTAATAGGGGGTTTTCTACCTCCCTAACTGAAGCTTTCTTT. This chain joins TRBV27 and TRBJ1-1; weak D call: TRBD1 (6 bases). Trimming cost V 7 bases and J 5 bases, with 26 bases left between them. The CDR3 has 17 residues. Germline lookup yields CDR1 MNHEY and CDR2 SMNVEV (reference sequence).

This clone occurred a few times. The chain is built from TRBV6-2 or TRBV6-3 and TRBJ1-6; tentatively, D is TRBD1 (5 bases). V gave up 5 bases and J gave up 8 bases, with 16 bases separating them. The CDR3 runs 15 residues. CDR1 MNHEY and CDR2 SVGEGT come from the germline V gene. The CDR3 coding sequence is TGTGCCAGCAGTCCCCGGACACTGGCCCATTCACCCCTCCACTTT. Its translation is CASSPRTLAHSPLHF.

The chain uses TRBV7-9 and TRBJ1-4; D not certain. This CDR3 contains 15 residues. From germline, CDR1 is SEHNR and CDR2 FQNEAQ (reference sequence). V was cut by 5 bases and J by 7 bases, with 17 bases left in between. The CDR3: CASSDLLEIGEKLFF. CDR3 nucleotides: TGTGCCAGCAGCGACCTGCTAGAAATAGGTGAAAAACTGTTTTTT.

V gene TRBV7-8 combines with J gene TRBJ1-1, with TRBD1 as a possible D gene (6 bases). V was trimmed by 2 bases and J by 2 bases, leaving 15 bases between them. Germline lookup yields CDR1 SGHVS and CDR2 FQNEAQ. The CDR3 has 16 residues. CDR3 DNA sequence: TGTGCCAGCAGCTTACAGGGAGGGGGAATAAACACTGAAGCTTTCTTT. It translates to CASSLQGGGINTEAFF.

The chain combines TRBV6-2 or TRBV6-3 with TRBJ2-1, with 9 bases aligning to TRBD1. Germline trimming cut 2 bases from V and 4 bases from J; bases unmatched to any gene: 9. CDR3 length: 17 amino acids. Germline CDR1 MNHEY, CDR2 SVGEGT. The CDR3 loop is CASSYPPRTGAYNEQFF. Written as DNA, the CDR3 is TGTGCCAGCAGTTACCCCCCCCGGACAGGGGCTTACAATGAGCAGTTCTTC.

With respect to this clone: The identical CDR3 is also encoded by other nucleotide sequences in the sample. The chain has TRBV18 and TRBJ1-1, with TRBD1 as a possible D gene (5 bases). Germline V CDR1 and CDR2: KGHSH, LQKENI. Trimming stripped 3 bases from V and 0 bases from J, with 8 bases between. The CDR3 is 14 residues long. CDR3 nucleotides: TGTGCCAGCTCACCCGACAGATTGAACACTGAAGCTTTCTTT. It encodes CASSPDRLNTEAFF.

The J gene is TRBJ1-2, the V gene TRBV7-2; 7 bases are shared with TRBD1. Trimming removed 4 bases from V and 4 bases from J; junction bases left unmatched: 6. The V gene's germline CDR1 is SGHTA and CDR2 FQGNSA. The CDR3 covers 14 residues. The CDR3: CASSSQGVPYGYTF. CDR3 bases: TGTGCCAGCAGCTCCCAGGGGGTACCCTATGGCTACACCTTC.

The J gene is TRBJ2-7, the V gene TRBV4-1, with TRBD1 identical over 7 bases. With V trimmed by 1 base and J by 1 base, 4 bases remained unmatched. The V gene's germline CDR1 is MGHRA and CDR2 YSYEKL. This CDR3 has 15 residues. The CDR3 is CASSQAGTDSYEQYF. CDR3 DNA sequence: TGCGCCAGCAGCCAAGCCGGGACAGATTCCTACGAGCAGTACTTC.

The gene calls are TRBV4-1 and TRBJ2-6; D is ambiguous. The V and J ends lost 2 bases and 4 bases respectively, with 18 bases between them. The CDR3 covers 18 residues. Per germline, CDR1 MGHRA and CDR2 YSYEKL. The CDR3 DNA reads TGCGCCAGCAGCCAACTCGACATGGGCTTCTTGGGGGCCAACGTCCTGACTTTC. Translating gives CASSQLDMGFLGANVLTF.

The chain employs TRBV20-1 and TRBJ2-4; TRBD2 matches 8 bases. V trimming: 3 bases; J trimming: 0 bases; junction bases outside the gene matches: 7. CDR3 size: 16 residues. CDR1 and CDR2 from the germline V gene are DFQATT and SNEGSKA (reference sequence). The CDR3 here is CSASPAGGVAKNIQYF. DNA of the CDR3: TGCAGTGCTAGTCCGGCGGGAGGAGTAGCCAAAAACATTCAGTACTTC.

V is TRBV5-4 and J is TRBJ1-5; D is unresolved. The germline CDR1 and CDR2 sequences are SGHNT and YYREEE (reference sequence). V lost 2 bases to trimming and J lost 0 bases, with 9 bases between them. This CDR3 has 15 residues. The CDR3 bases are TGTGCCAGCAGCTTCCCTGACTCTAGCAATCAGCCCCAGCATTTT. It codes for CASSFPDSSNQPQHF.

V usage is TRBV6-5 and J usage is TRBJ1-1; weak D call: TRBD1 (5 bases). V lost 10 bases and J lost 14, with 29 bases in between. This CDR3 has 14 amino acids. CDR1 is MNHEY, CDR2 SVGAGI, per germline. CDR3 sequence (DNA): TGTGCCACCAGAGGGACTGGGAATATTTCCCCAGGGTTCTTT. Translating it yields CATRGTGNISPGFF.

V usage is TRBV7-9 and J usage is TRBJ1-2, with a possible D match to TRBD1 (6 bases). Trimming took off 5 bases at V and 5 bases at J, with 18 bases between the two ends. The germline gives CDR1 SEHNR, CDR2 FQNEAQ (reference sequence). The CDR3 is 15 residues long. The CDR3, as DNA: TGTGCCAGCAGCCCTCGGGACATCCGGCGGTATGGCTACACCTTC. It translates to CASSPRDIRRYGYTF.

Only a few counts were recorded for this clone. CDR3 residues: CASSLTGREQYF. Written as DNA, the CDR3 is TGTGCCAGCAGCTTGACGGGTCGGGAGCAGTACTTC. This chain joins TRBV5-8 and TRBJ2-7; D remains ambiguous. The CDR3 covers 12 residues. Trimming shortened V by 1 base and J by 7 bases, and 9 bases separated the two germline ends. The germline V gene encodes CDR1 SGHTS and CDR2 YDEGEE.

To note about this clone: Other DNA sequences in the sample encode the same CDR3. The V and J genes are TRBV9 and TRBJ2-7; D is uncertain. This CDR3 comprises 13 residues. CDR1 and CDR2 (germline): SGDLS, YYNGEE. The V end lost 1 base, the J end lost 3 bases, and 8 bases lay between the germline ends. DNA for the CDR3: TGTGCCAGCAGCGTATCCCCAAACTACGAGCAGTACTTC. Amino acids: CASSVSPNYEQYF. The variable domain in full, with the rest retrieved from reference TRBV9 and TRBJ2-7, is DSGVTQTPKHLITATGQRVTLRCSPRSGDLSVYWYQQSLDQGLQFLIQYYNGEERAKGNILERFSAQQFPDLHSELNLSSLELGDSALYFCASSVSPNYEQYFGPGTRLTVT.

The chain has TRBV25-1 and TRBJ1-2; 9 bases fit TRBD1. Germline CDR1 MGHDK, CDR2 SYGVNS. The CDR3 has 16 residues. J was trimmed by 4 bases and V by 3 bases; bases with no gene match: 9. The CDR3 is CASSDPGTGNLYGYTF. CDR3 sequence (DNA): TGTGCCAGCAGTGATCCCGGGACAGGGAACCTCTATGGCTACACCTTC.

V is TRBV19 and J is TRBJ1-1, with TRBD1 as a possible D gene (6 bases). The CDR3 contains 12 residues. Germline V gene data show CDR1 as LNHDA and CDR2 as SQIVND (reference sequence). Trimming cost V 6 bases and J 8 bases, with 13 bases left between them. The CDR3 is CASRDRSLEAFF. CDR3 coding DNA: TGTGCCAGTAGAGACAGGAGCCTCGAAGCTTTCTTT.

This clone was seen just once. V is TRBV5-6 and J is TRBJ2-5, with 8 bases identical to TRBD2. The CDR3 spans 16 residues. V lost 2 bases to trimming and J lost 1 base; unmatched junction nucleotides: 7. Germline V CDR1 and CDR2: SGHDT, YYEEEE. In DNA, the CDR3 is TGTGCCAGCAGCTTTCGGCGGGGGGTTACCCAAGAGACCCAGTACTTC. It yields the protein CASSFRRGVTQETQYF. The full variable domain, in which reference TRBV5-6 and TRBJ2-5 provide the parts outside the CDR3, is DAGVTQSPTHLIKTRGQQVTLRCSPKSGHDTVSWYQQALGQGPQFIFQYYEEEERQRGNFPDRFSGHQFPNYSSELNVNALLLGDSALYLCASSFRRGVTQETQYFGPGTRLLVL.

The V and J genes are TRBV5-6 and TRBJ1-3; TRBD1 is a possible D gene (5 bases). V lost 3 bases, J lost 0 bases, and 19 bases lay in between. Germline-derived CDR1 and CDR2 are SGHDT and YYEEEE. The CDR3 has 18 residues. In DNA form, the CDR3 reads TGTGCCAGCAGCTCCTCCGCCACAGGCATATACTCTGGAAACACCATATATTTT. It is translated as CASSSSATGIYSGNTIYF.

CDR3 bases: TGCGCCAGCAGCGCAGGGGGCTCTGGTGGCTACACCTTC. It translates to CASSAGGSGGYTF. V gene TRBV5-1 combines with J gene TRBJ1-2, with 8 bases aligning to TRBD1. Germline assignment: CDR1 SGHRS and CDR2 YFSETQ. With V trimmed by 4 bases and J by 7 bases, 6 bases remained unmatched. The CDR3 sequence is 13 residues long.

The chain uses TRBV10-3 and TRBJ1-2, with TRBD1 identical over 7 bases. Germline lookup yields CDR1 ENHRY and CDR2 SYGVKD. V was pared by 7 bases and J by 3 bases, with 5 bases of the junction left unmatched. The CDR3 has 13 residues. The CDR3 DNA follows: TGTGCCATCAATCGACAGGGAGACTATGGCTACACCTTC. Encoded protein: CAINRQGDYGYTF.

This chain links TRBV4-1 with TRBJ2-7, with D perhaps matching TRBD2 (5 bases). The CDR3 sequence is 14 residues long. V lost 4 bases to trimming and J lost 6 bases, with 16 bases between them. Germline V CDR1 and CDR2: MGHRA, YSYEKL. CDR3 in DNA: TGCGCCAGCAGCCTAGGGCCGGCTAGCTCCGAGCAGTACTTC. Translating gives CASSLGPASSEQYF.

The V call is TRBV7-9, the J call TRBJ1-5; 12 bases agree with TRBD1. The CDR3 totals 17 residues. Germline loops: CDR1 SEHNR, CDR2 FQNEAQ (reference sequence). J was trimmed by 0 bases and V by 3 bases; bases with no gene match: 3. CDR3 bases: TGTGCCAGCAGCTTGGGACAGGGGGCGCTTAGCAATCAGCCCCAGCATTTT. Residues: CASSLGQGALSNQPQHF.

This chain connects TRBV7-2 to TRBJ2-1, with 7 bases lining up with TRBD2. V trimming: 1 base; J trimming: 4 bases; junction bases outside the gene matches: 7. The germline V gene encodes CDR1 SGHTA and CDR2 FQGNSA. This CDR3 is 16 amino acids long. The CDR3 reads CASSLVVGGNYNEQFF. Written as DNA, the CDR3 is TGTGCCAGCAGCTTAGTGGTGGGGGGGAATTACAATGAGCAGTTCTTC.

The chain recombines TRBV19 with TRBJ1-1; D is possibly TRBD1 (5 bases). V lost 7 bases and J lost 5, with 17 bases in between. CDR3 length equals 14 residues. Per the germline V gene, CDR1 is LNHDA and CDR2 is SQIVND (reference sequence). The CDR3 protein is CASTSRGGGTEAFF. CDR3 nucleotide sequence: TGTGCCAGTACATCGAGGGGAGGAGGGACTGAAGCTTTCTTT.

V and J are TRBV18 and TRBJ2-7; TRBD1 matches at 9 bases. Unmatched junction bases numbered 12, after V lost 3 bases and J lost 9 bases. This CDR3 has 15 amino acids. From germline, CDR1 is KGHSH and CDR2 LQKENI. The CDR3 sequence is CASSPSLGTGLGQYF. CDR3 bases: TGTGCCAGCTCACCTTCCCTAGGGACAGGGTTGGGGCAGTACTTC.

The chain couples TRBV9 to TRBJ2-7, with TRBD2 as a possible D gene (6 bases). The V gene lost 3 bases and the J gene lost 7 bases, with 14 bases spanning the gap. The germline V gene encodes CDR1 SGDLS and CDR2 YYNGEE. The CDR3 totals 13 residues. As DNA, the CDR3 is TGTGCCAGCAGCGGACCCCCGGAGGGGGAGCAGTACTTC. This gives the protein CASSGPPEGEQYF.

The chain recombines TRBV6-5 with TRBJ2-7, with a possible D match to TRBD2 (6 bases). V was pared by 2 bases and J by 5 bases, with 13 bases between. Germline CDR1 and CDR2: MNHEY and SVGAGI. The CDR3 runs to 14 residues. Written as DNA, the CDR3 is TGTGCCAGCAGTTACCCCAGGGAGGAGGACGAGCAGTACTTC. This gives the protein CASSYPREEDEQYF.

The chain employs TRBV6-1 and TRBJ1-5; D gene unclear. This CDR3 has 15 residues. V gave up 3 bases and J gave up 9 bases, with 18 bases separating them. CDR1 and CDR2 from the germline V gene are MNHNS and SASEGT. CDR3 sequence: CASSDEVLAGSPQHF. CDR3 coding DNA: TGTGCCAGCAGTGACGAGGTCCTTGCGGGTTCGCCCCAGCATTTT.